This T cell receptor beta chain was found in a study of early T cells in non-severe SARS-CoV-2 infection. Study at large: The input, bulk RNA from unsorted whole blood, was sequenced, and chains were unpaired.

This clonotype was detected ten times or more. Its antigen is currently unknown. Unique molecular identifiers were affixed to single, distinct cDNA molecules. TCRdb reprocessed the 5' RACE reads via MiXCR and lists one record per CDR3 protein. The sample includes more than 60,000 distinct CDR3 sequences, 8.5% to 10% of them seen just once. The CDR3 runs 14 residues. Germline CDR1 and CDR2: MNHEY and SVGEGT. Trimming removed 2 bases from V and 4 bases from J; junction bases left unmatched: 4. Study-wide results and limits: The VDJdb matching leaned toward anti-spike CD8 responses and overlooked private and CD4 specificities.

This TCR was sampled from an adult who was a healthcare worker with PCR-confirmed SARS-CoV-2 infection or an uninfected control (not recorded which). The sample taken for sequencing was whole blood. This sequence joins TRBV6-2 or TRBV6-3 and TRBJ2-5; 7 bases are shared with TRBD1. The CDR3 is CASSYEGGSETQYF. CDR3 bases: TGTGCCAGCAGTTACGAAGGGGGCTCAGAGACCCAGTACTTC.